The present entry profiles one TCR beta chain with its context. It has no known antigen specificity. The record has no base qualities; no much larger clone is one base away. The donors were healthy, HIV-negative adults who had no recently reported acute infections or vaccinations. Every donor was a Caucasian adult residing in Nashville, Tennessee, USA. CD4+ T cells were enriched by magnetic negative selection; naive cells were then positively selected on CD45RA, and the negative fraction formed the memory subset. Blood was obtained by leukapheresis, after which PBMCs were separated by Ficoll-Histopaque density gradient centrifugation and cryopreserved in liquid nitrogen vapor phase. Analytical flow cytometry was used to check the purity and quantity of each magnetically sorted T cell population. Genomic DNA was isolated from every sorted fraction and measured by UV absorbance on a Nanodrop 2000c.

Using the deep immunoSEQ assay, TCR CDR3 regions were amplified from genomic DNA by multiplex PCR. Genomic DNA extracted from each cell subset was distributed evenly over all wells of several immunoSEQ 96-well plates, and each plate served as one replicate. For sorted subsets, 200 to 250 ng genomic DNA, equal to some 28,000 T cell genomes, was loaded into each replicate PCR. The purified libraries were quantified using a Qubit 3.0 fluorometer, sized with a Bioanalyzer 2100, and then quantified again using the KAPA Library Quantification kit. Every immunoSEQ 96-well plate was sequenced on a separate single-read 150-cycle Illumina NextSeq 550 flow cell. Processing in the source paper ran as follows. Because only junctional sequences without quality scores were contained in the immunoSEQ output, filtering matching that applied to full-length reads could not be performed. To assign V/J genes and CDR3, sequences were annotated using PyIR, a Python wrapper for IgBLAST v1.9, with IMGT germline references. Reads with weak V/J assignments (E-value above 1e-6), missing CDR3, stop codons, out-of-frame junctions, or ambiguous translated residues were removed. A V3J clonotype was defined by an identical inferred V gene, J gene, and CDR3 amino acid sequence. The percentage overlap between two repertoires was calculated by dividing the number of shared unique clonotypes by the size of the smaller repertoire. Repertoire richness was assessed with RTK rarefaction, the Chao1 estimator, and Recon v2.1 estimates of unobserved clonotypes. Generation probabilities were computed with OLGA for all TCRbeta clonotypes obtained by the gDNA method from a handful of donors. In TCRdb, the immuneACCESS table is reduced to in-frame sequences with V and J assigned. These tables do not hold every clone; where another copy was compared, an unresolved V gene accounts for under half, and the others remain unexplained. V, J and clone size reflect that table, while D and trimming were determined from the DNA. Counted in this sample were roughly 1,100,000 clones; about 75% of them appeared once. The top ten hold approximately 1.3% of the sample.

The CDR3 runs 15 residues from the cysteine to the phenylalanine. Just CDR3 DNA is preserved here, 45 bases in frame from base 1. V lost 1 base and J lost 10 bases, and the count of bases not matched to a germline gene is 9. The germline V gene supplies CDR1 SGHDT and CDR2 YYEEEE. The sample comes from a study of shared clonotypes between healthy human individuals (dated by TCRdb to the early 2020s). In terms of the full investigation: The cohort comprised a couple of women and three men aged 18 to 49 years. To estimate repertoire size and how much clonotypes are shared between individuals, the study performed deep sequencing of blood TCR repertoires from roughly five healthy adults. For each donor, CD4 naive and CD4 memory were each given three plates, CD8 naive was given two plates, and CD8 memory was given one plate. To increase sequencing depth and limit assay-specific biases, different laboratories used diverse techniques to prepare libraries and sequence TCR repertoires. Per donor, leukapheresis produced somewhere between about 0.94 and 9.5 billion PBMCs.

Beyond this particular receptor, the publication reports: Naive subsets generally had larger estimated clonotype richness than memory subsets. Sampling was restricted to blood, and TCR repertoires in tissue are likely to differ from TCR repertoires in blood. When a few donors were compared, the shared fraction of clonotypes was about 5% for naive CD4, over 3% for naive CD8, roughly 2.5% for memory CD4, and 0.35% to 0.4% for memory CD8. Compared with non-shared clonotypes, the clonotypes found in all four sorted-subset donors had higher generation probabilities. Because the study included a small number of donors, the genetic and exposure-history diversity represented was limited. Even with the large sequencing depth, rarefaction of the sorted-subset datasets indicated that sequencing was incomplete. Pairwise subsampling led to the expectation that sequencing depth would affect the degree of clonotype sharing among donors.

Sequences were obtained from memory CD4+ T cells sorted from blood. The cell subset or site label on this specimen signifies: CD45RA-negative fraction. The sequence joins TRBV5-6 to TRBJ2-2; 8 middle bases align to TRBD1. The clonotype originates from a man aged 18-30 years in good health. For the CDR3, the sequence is CASSLMGTGGEELFF. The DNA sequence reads TGTGCCAGCAGCTTGATGGGGACAGGAGGGGAGGAGCTGTTTTTT.